The rows below give T cell receptor beta chains drawn from one sample of a study of blood T cell repertoires in COVID-19. Method: immunoSEQ multiplex PCR; TCRdb's copy keeps in-frame clones and lacks some. The profile shows tens of thousands of clones, approximately 78% of them singletons. The sequencing sample was made of peripheral blood. The receptors originated from a woman aged 55-69 years with acute or convalescent COVID-19. CDR3s include the opening cysteine and the closing phenylalanine or tryptophan. D genes are given only for firm matches. Expanded clones are given a class, and other clones once, few, many or no size at all.

.	few	TRBJ1-1	TRBV19	TGTGCCATCGGAGGAGGGGAGAAAGCTTTCTTT	CAIGGGEKAFF
TRBD1	.	TRBJ1-5	TRBV7-2	TGTGCCAGCAGCTTTGGACAGGGTTATAGCAATCAGCCCCAGCATTTT	CASSFGQGYSNQPQHF
TRBD1	few	TRBJ1-5	TRBV6-1	TGTGCCAGCAGTGAAGTCGAACAGGGGCACAATCAGCCCCAGCATTTT	CASSEVEQGHNQPQHF
TRBD1	.	TRBJ1-1	TRBV30	TGTGCCTGGAGTTGGGACAGGGCCTCCACTGAAGCTTTCTTT	CAWSWDRASTEAFF
.	few	TRBJ1-1	TRBV6-5	TGTGCCAGCAGCACAGGGACGCACACTGAAGCTTTCTTT	CASSTGTHTEAFF
.	.	TRBJ1-4	TRBV21-1	TGTGCCAGCAGTTGCGGCATAGCTACAAGGTGCAATGAAAAACTGTTTTTT	CASSCGIATRCNEKLFF
TRBD1	.	TRBJ1-1	TRBV3-1/TRBV3-2	TGTGCCAGCAGCCCGGACAGGACCAGGTACGAGTTCGAAGCTTTCTTT	CASSPDRTRYEFEAFF
TRBD1	.	TRBJ2-1	TRBV6-6	TGTGCCAGCAGTAGACAGGGAAGCTCCTACAATGAGCAGTTCTTC	CASSRQGSSYNEQFF
TRBD2	.	TRBJ2-1	TRBV30	TGTGCCTGGAGTGTAGGACTAGCGGGGGATAAGCAGTTCTTC	CAWSVGLAGDKQFF
.	.	TRBJ2-7	TRBV11-2	TGTGCCAGCAGCTCCCGACTAGATGGGTATCCCTACGAGCAGTACTTC	CASSSRLDGYPYEQYF
TRBD1	.	TRBJ2-7	TRBV7-6	TGTGCCAGCAGCTTAGCGGCAGGGGGCATCGACGAGCAGTACTTC	CASSLAAGGIDEQYF
TRBD1	.	TRBJ1-2	TRBV28	TGTGCCAGCAGTGGAATGACAGGGAGGTATGGCTACACCTTC	CASSGMTGRYGYTF
.	.	TRBJ2-7	TRBV29-1	TGCAGCGTTGAACTCCTTACTGACAGACCCTTCCACTACGAGCAGTACTTC	CSVELLTDRPFHYEQYF
TRBD1	.	TRBJ1-5	TRBV12-5	TGTGCTAGTACCCTAATCCTCGACAGGGGGAGCAATCAGCCCCAGCATTTT	CASTLILDRGSNQPQHF
.	.	TRBJ1-2	TRBV19	TGTGCCAGTAGTATCGACAGATATGGCTACACCTTC	CASSIDRYGYTF
.	.	TRBJ1-2	TRBV5-1	TGCGCCAGCAGCTTGGGGGTAGCGATCGACTATGGCTACACCTTC	CASSLGVAIDYGYTF
.	.	TRBJ2-1	TRBV24-1	TGTGCCACCAGTGCCCAGGGATCGGCGTTCTTC	CATSAQGSAFF
.	.	TRBJ1-1	TRBV10-3	TGTGCCACGGCCACAGGGATGAACACTGAAGCTTTCTTT	CATATGMNTEAFF
.	.	TRBJ1-5	TRBV19	TGTGCCAGTAGTGTCCTCTGGGGACAATTAGCAAATCAGCCCCAGCATTTT	CASSVLWGQLANQPQHF
.	.	TRBJ2-7	TRBV19	TGTGCCAGTAGTATAGAGTGGCGGTCCTACGAGCAGTACTTC	CASSIEWRSYEQYF
TRBD1	.	TRBJ1-4	TRBV6-6	TGTGCCAGCAGGCCAACAGGGGGTCTTAATGAAAAACTGTTTTTT	CASRPTGGLNEKLFF
.	.	TRBJ2-7	TRBV4-1	TGCGCCAGCAGCCAAGATGCGAGACAGAGGACCGAGCAGTACTTC	CASSQDARQRTEQYF
TRBD1	.	TRBJ2-3	TRBV24-1	TGTGCCACCAGTGACAGCACAGGGGCAGATACGCAGTATTTT	CATSDSTGADTQYF
TRBD1	.	TRBJ2-4	TRBV5-1	TGCGCCAGCAGCACCTACCCTACAGGGGATAAAAACATTCAGTACTTC	CASSTYPTGDKNIQYF
.	few	TRBJ2-5	TRBV24-1	TGTGCCACCAGTGACTACGACATACAGGAGACCCAGTACTTC	CATSDYDIQETQYF
.	.	TRBJ1-1	TRBV14	TGTGCCAGCAGCCAAGTAGGGAGTGAAGCTTTCTTT	CASSQVGSEAFF
TRBD2	.	TRBJ2-5	TRBV28	TGTGCCAGCAGTACCGGGGCGGGGGGGAAACAAGAGACCCAGTACTTC	CASSTGAGGKQETQYF
.	.	TRBJ2-1	TRBV6-2/TRBV6-3	TGTGCCAGCAGTTACAGTTCAGGGGTCTCCTACAATGAGCAGTTCTTC	CASSYSSGVSYNEQFF
TRBD1	.	TRBJ1-2	TRBV5-1	TGCGCCAGCAGGGGACAGGGGTTAGCTAACTATGGCTACACCTTC	CASRGQGLANYGYTF